The present entry profiles one T cell receptor beta chain with its context. As yet, its antigen is unknown. This specimen belongs to a study of identical twins. V dropped 5 bases and J dropped 7 bases, with 10 bases sitting between them. Germline CDR1 is MNHEY and CDR2 is SVGAGI. The CDR3 contains 12 residues. Whole-study results and caveats: The more abundant beta clonotypes in cord blood had fewer insertions, and memory repertoires did not show this.

TCRdb redid the calling of the 5' RACE reads with MiXCR, one entry per CDR3 protein. The sample has about 790,000 distinct CDR3 sequences, about 18% seen once; the top ten hold about an eighth. This sample was shared with a second study, whose subject was T cells expressing NK-cell markers. From that report: There were a handful of donors in whom these clonotypes also led the CD3+CD56-NKG2C+ fraction.

The receptor was isolated from a woman aged 18-29 years in good health. Material: PBMCs. The chain carries TRBV6-5 and TRBJ2-3, with D hard to call. The CDR3 DNA reads as TGTGCCAGCAGTCCCGACTGGTATACGCAGTATTTT. As protein: CASSPDWYTQYF.